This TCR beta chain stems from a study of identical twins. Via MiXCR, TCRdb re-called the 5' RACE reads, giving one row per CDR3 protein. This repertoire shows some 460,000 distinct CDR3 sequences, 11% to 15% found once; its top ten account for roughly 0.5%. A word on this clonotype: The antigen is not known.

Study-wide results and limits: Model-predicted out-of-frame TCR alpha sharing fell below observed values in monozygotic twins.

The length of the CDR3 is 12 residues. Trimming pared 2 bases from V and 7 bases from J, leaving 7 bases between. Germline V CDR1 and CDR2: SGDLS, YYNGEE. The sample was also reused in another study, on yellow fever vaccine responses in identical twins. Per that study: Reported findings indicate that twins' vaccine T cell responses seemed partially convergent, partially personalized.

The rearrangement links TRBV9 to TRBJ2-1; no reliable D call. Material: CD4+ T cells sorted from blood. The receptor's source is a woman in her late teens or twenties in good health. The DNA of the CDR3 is TGTGCCAGCAGCGTGGTAGCAAATGAGCAGTTCTTC. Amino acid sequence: CASSVVANEQFF. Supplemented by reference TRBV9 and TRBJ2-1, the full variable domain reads DSGVTQTPKHLITATGQRVTLRCSPRSGDLSVYWYQQSLDQGLQFLIQYYNGEERAKGNILERFSAQQFPDLHSELNLSSLELGDSALYFCASSVVANEQFFGPGTRLTVL.